This TCR beta chain was documented in a study of early stage breast cancer tumors. With respect to this clone: Its antigen is not identified.

The method was immunoSEQ multiplex PCR; TCRdb's version includes in-frame clones alone and lacks a portion of them. Of 7,000 to 9,500 clones listed, approximately 80% were seen once; the top ten hold around 7.9%. Study-wide results and limits: Commonly generated sequences made up most enriched TCRB sequences shared between patients.

Germline CDR1 and CDR2: SGHVS and FNYEAQ. The trim removed 0 bases at V and 6 bases at J, leaving 12 bases unmatched. The CDR3 contains 18 residues. The adjacent normal breast tissue was taken roughly 1.8-4.5 cm from the tumor. Enough DNA from normal breast tissue often took roughly 85-310 mg. V gene TRBV7-6 combines with J gene TRBJ2-1, with TRBD2 matching over 9 bases. The origin of this receptor is a person in their sixties or seventies with breast cancer. The sequenced material came from normal breast tissue next to the tumor. CDR3 nucleotides: TGTGCCAGCAGCTTAGCCCCCCTAGCGGGAATCGAGTTCAATGAGCAGTTCTTC. It specifies CASSLAPLAGIEFNEQFF.